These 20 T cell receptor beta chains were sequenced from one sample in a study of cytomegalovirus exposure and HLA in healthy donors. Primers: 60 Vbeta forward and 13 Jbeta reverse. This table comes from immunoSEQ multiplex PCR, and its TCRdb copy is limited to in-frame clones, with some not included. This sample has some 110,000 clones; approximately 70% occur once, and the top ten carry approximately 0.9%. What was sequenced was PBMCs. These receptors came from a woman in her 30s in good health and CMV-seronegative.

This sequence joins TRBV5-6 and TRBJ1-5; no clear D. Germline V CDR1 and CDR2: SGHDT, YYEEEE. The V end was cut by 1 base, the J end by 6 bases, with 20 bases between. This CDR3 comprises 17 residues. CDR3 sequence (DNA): TGTGCCAGCAGCTTGTCTTCGTCTGAGTCTGAGAGTCAGCCCCAGCATTTT. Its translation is CASSLSSSESESQPQHF.

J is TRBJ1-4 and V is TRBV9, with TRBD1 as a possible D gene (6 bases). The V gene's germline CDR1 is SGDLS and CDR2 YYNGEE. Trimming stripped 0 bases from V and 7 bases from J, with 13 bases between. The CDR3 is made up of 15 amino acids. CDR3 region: CASSVGPGEGEKLFF. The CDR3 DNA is TGTGCCAGCAGCGTAGGTCCAGGGGAGGGTGAAAAACTGTTTTTT.

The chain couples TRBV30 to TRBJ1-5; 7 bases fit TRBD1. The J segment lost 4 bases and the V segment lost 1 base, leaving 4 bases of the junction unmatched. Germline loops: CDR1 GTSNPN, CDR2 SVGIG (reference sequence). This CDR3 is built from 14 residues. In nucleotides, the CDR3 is TGTGCCTGGAGTGGGGGACAGAGAAATCAGCCCCAGCATTTT. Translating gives CAWSGGQRNQPQHF.

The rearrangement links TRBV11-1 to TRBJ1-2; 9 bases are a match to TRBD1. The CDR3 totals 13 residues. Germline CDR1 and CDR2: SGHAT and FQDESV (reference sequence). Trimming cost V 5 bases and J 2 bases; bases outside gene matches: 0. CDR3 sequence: CASSGQGNYGYTF. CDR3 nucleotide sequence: TGTGCCAGCAGCGGACAGGGGAACTATGGCTACACCTTC.

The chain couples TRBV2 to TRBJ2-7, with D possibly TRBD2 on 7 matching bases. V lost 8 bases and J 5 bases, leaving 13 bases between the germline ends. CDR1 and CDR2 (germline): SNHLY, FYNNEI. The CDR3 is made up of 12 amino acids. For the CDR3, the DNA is TGTGCCAGCGATGGGGGGGCCGACGAGCAGTACTTC. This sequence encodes CASDGGADEQYF.

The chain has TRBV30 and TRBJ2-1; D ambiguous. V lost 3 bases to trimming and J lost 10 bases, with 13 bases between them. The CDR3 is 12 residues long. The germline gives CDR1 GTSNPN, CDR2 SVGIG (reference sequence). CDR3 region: CAWSADTTEQFF. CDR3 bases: TGTGCCTGGAGCGCCGACACCACCGAGCAGTTCTTC.

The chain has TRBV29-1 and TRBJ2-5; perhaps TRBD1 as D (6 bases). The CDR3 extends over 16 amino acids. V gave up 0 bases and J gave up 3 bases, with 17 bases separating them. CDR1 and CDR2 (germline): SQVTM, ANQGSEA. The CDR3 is CSVEERRLAGEETQYF. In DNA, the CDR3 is TGCAGCGTTGAAGAACGCCGGCTGGCAGGGGAAGAGACCCAGTACTTC.

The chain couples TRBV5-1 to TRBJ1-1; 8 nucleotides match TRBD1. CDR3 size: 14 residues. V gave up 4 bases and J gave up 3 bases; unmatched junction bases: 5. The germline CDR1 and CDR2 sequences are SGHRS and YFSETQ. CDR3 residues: CASSGQGLDTEAFF. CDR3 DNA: TGCGCCAGCAGCGGACAGGGTTTGGACACTGAAGCTTTCTTT.

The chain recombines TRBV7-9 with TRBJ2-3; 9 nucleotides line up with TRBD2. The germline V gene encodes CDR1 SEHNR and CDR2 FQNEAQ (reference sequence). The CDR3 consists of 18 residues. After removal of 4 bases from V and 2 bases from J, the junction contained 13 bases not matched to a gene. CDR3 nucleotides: TGTGCCAGCAGCTCCTCTTTATTTAGCGGGGGAATCACAGATACGCAGTATTTT. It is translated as CASSSSLFSGGITDTQYF.

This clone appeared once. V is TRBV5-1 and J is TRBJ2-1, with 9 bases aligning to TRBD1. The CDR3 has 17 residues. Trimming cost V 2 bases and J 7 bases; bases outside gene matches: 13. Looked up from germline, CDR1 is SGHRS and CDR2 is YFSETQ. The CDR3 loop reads CASSFLTGGTLGNEQFF. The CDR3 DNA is TGCGCCAGCAGCTTTTTGACAGGGGGGACCCTGGGGAATGAGCAGTTCTTC.

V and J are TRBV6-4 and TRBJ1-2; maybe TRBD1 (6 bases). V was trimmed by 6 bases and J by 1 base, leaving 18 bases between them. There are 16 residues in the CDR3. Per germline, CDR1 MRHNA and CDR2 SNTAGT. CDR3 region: CASRPQGGGNNYGYTF. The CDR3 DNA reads TGTGCCAGCAGGCCCCAGGGAGGGGGAAATAACTATGGCTACACCTTC.

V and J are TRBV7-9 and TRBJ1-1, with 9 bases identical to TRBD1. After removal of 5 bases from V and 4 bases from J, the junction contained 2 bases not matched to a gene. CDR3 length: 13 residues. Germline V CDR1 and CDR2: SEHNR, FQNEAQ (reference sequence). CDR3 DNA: TGTGCCAGCAGCCAGGACAGGGGCACTGAAGCTTTCTTT. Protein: CASSQDRGTEAFF.

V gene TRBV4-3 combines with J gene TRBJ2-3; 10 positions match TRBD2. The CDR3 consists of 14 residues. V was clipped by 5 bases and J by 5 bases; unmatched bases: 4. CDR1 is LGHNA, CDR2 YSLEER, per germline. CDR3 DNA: TGCGCCAGCAGCTCGGGACTAGCGATAGATACGCAGTATTTT. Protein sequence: CASSSGLAIDTQYF.

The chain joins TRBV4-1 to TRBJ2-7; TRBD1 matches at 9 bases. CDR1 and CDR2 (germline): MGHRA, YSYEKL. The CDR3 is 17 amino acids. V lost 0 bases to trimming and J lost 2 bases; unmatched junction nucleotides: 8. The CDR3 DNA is TGCGCCAGCAGCCAAGATACATTTCGGACAGGGGCCTACGAGCAGTACTTC. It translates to CASSQDTFRTGAYEQYF.

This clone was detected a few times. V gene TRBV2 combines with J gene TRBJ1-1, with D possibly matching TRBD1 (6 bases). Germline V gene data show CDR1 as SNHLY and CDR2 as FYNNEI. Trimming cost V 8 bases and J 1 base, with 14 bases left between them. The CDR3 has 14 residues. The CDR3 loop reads CASLQGRANTEAFF. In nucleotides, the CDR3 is TGTGCCAGCCTGCAGGGGAGAGCGAACACTGAAGCTTTCTTT.

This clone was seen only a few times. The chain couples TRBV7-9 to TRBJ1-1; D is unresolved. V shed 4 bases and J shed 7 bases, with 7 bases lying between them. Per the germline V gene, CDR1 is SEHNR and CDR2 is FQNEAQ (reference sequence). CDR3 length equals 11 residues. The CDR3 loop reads CASSSGFEAFF. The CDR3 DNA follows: TGTGCCAGCAGCTCCGGGTTTGAAGCTTTCTTT.

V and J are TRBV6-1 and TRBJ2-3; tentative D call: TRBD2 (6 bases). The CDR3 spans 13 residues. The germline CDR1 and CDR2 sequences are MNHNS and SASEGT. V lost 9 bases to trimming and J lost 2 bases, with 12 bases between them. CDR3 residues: CASGDWATDTQYF. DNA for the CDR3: TGTGCCAGTGGGGACTGGGCCACAGATACGCAGTATTTT.

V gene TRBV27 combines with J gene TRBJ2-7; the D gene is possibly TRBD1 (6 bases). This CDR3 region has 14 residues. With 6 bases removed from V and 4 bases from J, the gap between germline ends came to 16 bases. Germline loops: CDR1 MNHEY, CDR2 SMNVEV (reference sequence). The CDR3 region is CASSHGTLPYEQYF. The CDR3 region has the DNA TGTGCCAGCAGCCACGGGACACTTCCTTACGAGCAGTACTTC.

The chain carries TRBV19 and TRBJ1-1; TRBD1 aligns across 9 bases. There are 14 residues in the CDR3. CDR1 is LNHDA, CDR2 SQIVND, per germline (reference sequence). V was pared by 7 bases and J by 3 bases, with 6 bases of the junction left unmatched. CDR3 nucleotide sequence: TGTGCCAGTACCAGACAGGGGGGATACACTGAAGCTTTCTTT. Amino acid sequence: CASTRQGGYTEAFF.

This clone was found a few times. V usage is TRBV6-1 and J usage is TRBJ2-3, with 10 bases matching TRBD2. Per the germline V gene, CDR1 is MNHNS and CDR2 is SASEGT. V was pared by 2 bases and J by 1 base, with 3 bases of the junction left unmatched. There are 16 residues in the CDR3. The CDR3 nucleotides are TGTGCCAGCAGTGAACTAGCGGGAGTTGGCACAGATACGCAGTATTTT. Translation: CASSELAGVGTDTQYF.